This T cell receptor (beta chain) was sequenced during a study of breast tumors, draining lymph nodes, adjacent tissues. General observations from the study: Tumor TCR diversity was below lymph nodes but above nontumor tissue. Compared with basal-like, luminal-like tumors shared significantly more repertoire with nontumor tissue.

This clonotype was counted at least ten times. Its antigen is undetermined. The lymph nodes were axillary draining lymph nodes from breast cancer patients. The CDR3 is 15 residues long. Trimming cost V 3 bases and J 10 bases, with 18 bases left between them. Per germline, CDR1 LNHDA and CDR2 SQIVND (reference sequence). TCRdb re-called the multiplex PCR reads through MiXCR, storing one row per CDR3 protein. The sample consists of tens of thousands of distinct CDR3 sequences, over 25% of them appearing once. This chain links TRBV19 with TRBJ1-4; D unclear. Input material: axillary lymph node tissue. The source is a female donor with breast cancer. Some clones in this sample may be carry-over from other donors' samples. The CDR3 region is CASSIFHSQKGKLFF. The DNA for the CDR3 is TGTGCCAGTAGTATTTTCCACTCCCAGAAGGGAAAACTGTTTTTT.